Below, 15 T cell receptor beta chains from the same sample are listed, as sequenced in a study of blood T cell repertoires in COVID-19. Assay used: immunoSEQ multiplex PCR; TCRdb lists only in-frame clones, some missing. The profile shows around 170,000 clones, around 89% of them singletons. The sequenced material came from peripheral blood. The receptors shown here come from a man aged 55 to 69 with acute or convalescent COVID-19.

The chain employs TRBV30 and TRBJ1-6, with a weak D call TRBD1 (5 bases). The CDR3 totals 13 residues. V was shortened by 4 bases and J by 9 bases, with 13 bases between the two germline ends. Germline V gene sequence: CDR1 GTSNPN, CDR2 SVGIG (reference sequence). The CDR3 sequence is CAWTPGTFSPLHF. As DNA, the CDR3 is TGTGCCTGGACACCCGGGACTTTTTCACCCCTCCACTTT.

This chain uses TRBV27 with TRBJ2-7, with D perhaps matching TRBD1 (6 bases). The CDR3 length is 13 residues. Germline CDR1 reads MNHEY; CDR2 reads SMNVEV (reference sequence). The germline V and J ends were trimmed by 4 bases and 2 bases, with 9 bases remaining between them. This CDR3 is CASSSGQTYEQYF. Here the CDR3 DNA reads TGTGCCAGCAGTTCCGGACAGACCTACGAGCAGTACTTC.

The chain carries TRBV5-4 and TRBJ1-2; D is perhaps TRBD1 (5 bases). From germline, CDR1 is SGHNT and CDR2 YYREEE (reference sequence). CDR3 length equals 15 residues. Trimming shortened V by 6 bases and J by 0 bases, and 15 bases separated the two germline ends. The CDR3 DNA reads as TGTGCCAGCACTTCGAAACAGGAAGCTAACTATGGCTACACCTTC. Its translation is CASTSKQEANYGYTF.

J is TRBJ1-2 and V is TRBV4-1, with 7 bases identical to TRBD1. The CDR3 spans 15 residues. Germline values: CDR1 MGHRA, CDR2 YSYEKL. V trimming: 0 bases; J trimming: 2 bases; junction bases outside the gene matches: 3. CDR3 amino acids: CASSQDAGGNYGYTF. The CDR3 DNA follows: TGCGCCAGCAGCCAAGATGCAGGGGGGAACTATGGCTACACCTTC.

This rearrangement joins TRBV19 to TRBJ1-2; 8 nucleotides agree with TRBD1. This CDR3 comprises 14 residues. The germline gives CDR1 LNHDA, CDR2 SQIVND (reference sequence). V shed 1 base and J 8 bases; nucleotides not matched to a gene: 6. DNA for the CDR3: TGTGCCAGTAGTATAGTAGACAGGGGTTTGGGCTACACCTTC. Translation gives CASSIVDRGLGYTF.

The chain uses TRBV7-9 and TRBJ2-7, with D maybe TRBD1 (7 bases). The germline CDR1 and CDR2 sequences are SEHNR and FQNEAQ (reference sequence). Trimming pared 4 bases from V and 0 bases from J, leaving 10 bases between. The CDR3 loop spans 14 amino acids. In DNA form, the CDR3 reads TGTGCCAGCAGCTATCAGGGGGGCTCCTACGAGCAGTACGTC. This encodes CASSYQGGSYEQYV.

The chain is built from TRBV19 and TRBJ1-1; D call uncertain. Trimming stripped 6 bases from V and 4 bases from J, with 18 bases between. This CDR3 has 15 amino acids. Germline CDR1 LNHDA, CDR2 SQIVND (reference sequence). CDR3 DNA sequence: TGTGCCAGTAGCCCCCCCGGGAGATTGGTCACTGAAGCTTTCTTT. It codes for CASSPPGRLVTEAFF.

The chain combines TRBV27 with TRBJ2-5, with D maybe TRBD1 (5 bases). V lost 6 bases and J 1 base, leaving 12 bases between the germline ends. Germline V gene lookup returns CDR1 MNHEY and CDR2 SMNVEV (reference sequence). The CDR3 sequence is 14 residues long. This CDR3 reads CASRPDSFQETQYF. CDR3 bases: TGTGCCAGCAGACCAGACAGCTTCCAAGAGACCCAGTACTTC.

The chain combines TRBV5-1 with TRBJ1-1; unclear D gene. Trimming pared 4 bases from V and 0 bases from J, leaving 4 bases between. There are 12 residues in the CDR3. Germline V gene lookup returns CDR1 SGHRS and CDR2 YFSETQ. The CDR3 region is CASSGLNTEAFF. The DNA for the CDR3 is TGCGCCAGCAGCGGCCTGAACACTGAAGCTTTCTTT.

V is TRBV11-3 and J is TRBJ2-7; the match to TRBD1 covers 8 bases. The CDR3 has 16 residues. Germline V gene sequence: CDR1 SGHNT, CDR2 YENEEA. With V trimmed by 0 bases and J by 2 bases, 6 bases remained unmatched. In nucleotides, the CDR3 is TGTGCCAGCAGCTTAGATCTCGGACAGGGAACCTACGAGCAGTACTTC. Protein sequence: CASSLDLGQGTYEQYF.

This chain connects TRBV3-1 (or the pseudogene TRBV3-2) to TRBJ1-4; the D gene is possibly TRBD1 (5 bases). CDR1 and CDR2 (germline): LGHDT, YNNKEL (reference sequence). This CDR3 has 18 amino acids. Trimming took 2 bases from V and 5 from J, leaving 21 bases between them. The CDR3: CASSQRRQPWALNEKLFF. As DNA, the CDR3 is TGTGCCAGCAGCCAACGCCGACAGCCCTGGGCGCTAAATGAAAAACTGTTTTTT.

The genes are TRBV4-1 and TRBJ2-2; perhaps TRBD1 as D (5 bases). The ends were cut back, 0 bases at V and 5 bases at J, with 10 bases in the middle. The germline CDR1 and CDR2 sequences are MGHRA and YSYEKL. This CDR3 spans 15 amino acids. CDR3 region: CASSQETRDTGELFF. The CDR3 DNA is TGCGCCAGCAGCCAAGAGACCAGGGATACCGGGGAGCTGTTTTTT.

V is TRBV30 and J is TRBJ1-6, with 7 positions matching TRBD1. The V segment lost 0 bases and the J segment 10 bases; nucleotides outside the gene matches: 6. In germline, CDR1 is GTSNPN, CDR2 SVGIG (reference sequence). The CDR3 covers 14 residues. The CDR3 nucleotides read TGTGCCTGGAGTGTGACAGGGAGCGGGTCACCCCTCCACTTT. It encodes CAWSVTGSGSPLHF. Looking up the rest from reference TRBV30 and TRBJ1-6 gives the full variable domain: SQTIHQWPATLVQPVGSPLSLECTVEGTSNPNLYWYRQAAGRGLQLLFYSVGIGQISSEVPQNLSASRPQDRQFILSSKKLLLSDSGFYLCAWSVTGSGSPLHFGNGTRLTVT.

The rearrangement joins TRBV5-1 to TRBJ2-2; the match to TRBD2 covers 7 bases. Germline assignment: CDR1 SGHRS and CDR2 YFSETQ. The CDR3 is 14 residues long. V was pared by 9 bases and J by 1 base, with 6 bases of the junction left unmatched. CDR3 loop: CATSLAVNTGELFF. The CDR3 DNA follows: TGCGCCACCTCCCTAGCGGTGAACACCGGGGAGCTGTTTTTT. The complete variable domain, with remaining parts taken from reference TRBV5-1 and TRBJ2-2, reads KAGVTQTPRYLIKTRGQQVTLSCSPISGHRSVSWYQQTPGQGLQFLFEYFSETQRNKGNFPGRFSGRQFSNSRSEMNVSTLELGDSALYLCATSLAVNTGELFFGEGSRLTVL.

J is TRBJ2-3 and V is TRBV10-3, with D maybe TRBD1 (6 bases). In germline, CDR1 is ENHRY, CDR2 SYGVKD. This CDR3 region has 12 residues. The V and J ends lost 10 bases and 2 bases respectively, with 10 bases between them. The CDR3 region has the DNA TGTGCCACTGGACAGTTCACAGATACGCAGTATTTT. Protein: CATGQFTDTQYF.